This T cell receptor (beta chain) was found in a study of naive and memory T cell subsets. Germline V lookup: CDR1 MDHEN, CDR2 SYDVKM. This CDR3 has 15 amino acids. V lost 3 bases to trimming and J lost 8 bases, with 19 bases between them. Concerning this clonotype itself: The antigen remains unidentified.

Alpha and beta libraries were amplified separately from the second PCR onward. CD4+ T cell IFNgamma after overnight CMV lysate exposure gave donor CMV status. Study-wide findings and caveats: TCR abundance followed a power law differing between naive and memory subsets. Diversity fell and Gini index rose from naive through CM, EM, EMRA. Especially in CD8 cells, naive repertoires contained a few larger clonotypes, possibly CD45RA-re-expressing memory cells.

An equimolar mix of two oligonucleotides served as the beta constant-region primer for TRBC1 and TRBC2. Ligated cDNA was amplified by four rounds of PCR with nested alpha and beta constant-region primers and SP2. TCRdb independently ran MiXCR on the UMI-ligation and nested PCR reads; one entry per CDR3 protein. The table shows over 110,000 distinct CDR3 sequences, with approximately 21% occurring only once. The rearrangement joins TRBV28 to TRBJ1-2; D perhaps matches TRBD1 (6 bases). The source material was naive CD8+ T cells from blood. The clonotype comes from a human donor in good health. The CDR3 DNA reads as TGTGCCAGCAGTTTTGTACAGGGTCTTAAGGGGGGCTACACCTTC. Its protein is CASSFVQGLKGGYTF.